This T cell receptor (beta chain) was found in a study of neurological immune-mediated disorders. CDR3 length: 14 residues. Looked up from germline, CDR1 is MNHNY and CDR2 is SVGAGI (reference sequence). V lost 4 bases and J lost 3; bases outside the gene matches: 2. This clonotype was seen repeatedly, ten times or more. TCRdb independently ran MiXCR on the 5' RACE reads; one entry per CDR3 protein. The profile shows about 41,000 distinct CDR3 sequences, roughly an eighth of them singletons. The gene calls are TRBV6-6 and TRBJ2-1, with TRBD2 matching 8 bases. This receptor was obtained from a female donor in good health. The material sequenced was PBMCs. The CDR3 DNA is TGTGCCAGCAGTTCAGGGACTAGCTACAATGAGCAGTTCTTC. Protein product: CASSSGTSYNEQFF.